The 3 T cell receptor beta chains below come from one sample, sequenced in a study of shared T cell receptors in the human thymus. The table came from immunoSEQ multiplex PCR; TCRdb's copy has only in-frame clones and leaves some out. The sample yields hundreds of thousands of clones, around 87% seen once. This sample also belongs to another study, concerning human thymus T cells.

Sequenced input: thymocytes. The receptors shown here come from a boy less than two years old with a congenital heart defect.

The chain joins TRBV9 to TRBJ1-6; no definite D call. Germline V CDR1 and CDR2: SGDLS, YYNGEE. Trimming shortened V by 2 bases and J by 8 bases, and 5 bases separated the two germline ends. The CDR3 runs to 12 residues. CDR3 protein: CASSVGDSPLHF. The CDR3, as DNA: TGTGCCAGCAGCGTCGGAGATTCACCCCTCCACTTT.

CDR3 region: CASSHQGPGYSSYNEQFF. CDR3 in DNA: TGTGCCAGCAGCCATCAAGGACCGGGATATAGCTCCTACAATGAGCAGTTCTTC. This chain connects TRBV4-2 to TRBJ2-1; tentative D call: TRBD2 (5 bases). The CDR3 consists of 18 residues. Trimming took 3 bases from V and 0 from J, leaving 18 bases between them. Germline V gene sequence: CDR1 LGHNA, CDR2 YNFKEQ.

This rearrangement joins TRBV10-3 to TRBJ1-2; TRBD1 is a possible D gene (5 bases). Trimming stripped 6 bases from V and 6 bases from J, with 11 bases between. Germline CDR1 ENHRY, CDR2 SYGVKD. This CDR3 spans 12 amino acids. CDR3 in DNA: TGTGCCATCAGAGAGGGAGGGGATGGCTACACCTTC. Its protein product is CAIREGGDGYTF.